This is a list of T cell receptor beta chains from one sample in a study of blood T cell repertoires in COVID-19. Only in-frame clones appear in the TCRdb table, and some are missing; sequencing was by immunoSEQ multiplex PCR. The repertoire holds 200,000 to 250,000 clones, with approximately 86% as singletons. Sequencing was done on a sample of peripheral blood. All receptors derive from a woman of 80 years or more with acute or convalescent COVID-19. The CDR3 runs from the conserved cysteine through the conserved F or W. D genes are given only for firm matches. Expanded clones are given a class, and other clones once, few, many or no size at all.

>TRBJ2-7|.|TRBV6-2/TRBV6-3|.
TGTGCCAGCAGTTACCCTATTTACGGCTCCTACGAGCAGTACTTC
CASSYPIYGSYEQYF
>TRBJ2-6|.|TRBV5-4|.
TGTGCCAGCAGCTTGGCCGTTCGCTACTCTGGGGCCAACGTCCTGACTTTC
CASSLAVRYSGANVLTF
>TRBJ2-1|TRBD2|TRBV6-2/TRBV6-3|.
TGTGCCAGCAGTTTGGCAGGACTAGCGGGTGGCGATGAGCAGTTCTTC
CASSLAGLAGGDEQFF
>TRBJ2-5|TRBD1|TRBV6-5|.
TGTGCCAGCAGACCTCGGACAGGCGGCAGGGAGACCCAGTACTTC
CASRPRTGGRETQYF
>TRBJ1-2|.|TRBV29-1|.
TGCAGCGGCGGACAGAACTATGGCTACACCTTC
CSGGQNYGYTF
>TRBJ2-5|.|TRBV5-1|once
TGCGCCAGCAGCTTGGGGGGCCCGGTGGAGACCCAGTACTTC
CASSLGGPVETQYF
>TRBJ1-1|TRBD1|TRBV3-1/TRBV3-2|.
TGTGCCAGCATCCCGACAGGGGACTGGGGAATCACTGAAGCTTTCTTT
CASIPTGDWGITEAFF
>TRBJ1-3|.|TRBV12-3/TRBV12-4|.
TGTGCCAGTCAAAGGGAGCCTGGAAACACCATATATTTT
CASQREPGNTIYF
>TRBJ1-3|TRBD1|TRBV5-1|.
TGCGCCAGCAGCTTCCTTGACAGGGAGCCTGGAAACACCATATATTTT
CASSFLDREPGNTIYF
>TRBJ1-3|.|TRBV4-2|.
TGTGCCAGCAGCCAAGTCTCTAGCTCTGGAAACACCATATATTTT
CASSQVSSSGNTIYF
>TRBJ2-4|.|TRBV4-2|.
TGTGCCAGCAGCCAAGAGGACAGTAAAAACATTCAGTACTTC
CASSQEDSKNIQYF
>TRBJ2-6|.|TRBV24-1|.
TGTGCCACCAGTGGGGTGAAGGGGAACCGGGACAAAGACTGGTCTGGGGCCAACGTCCTGACTTTC
CATSGVKGNRDKDWSGANVLTF
>TRBJ2-6|TRBD1|TRBV23-1|.
TGCGCCAGCAGTTCCGGGACAGGGAACTCTGGGGCCAACGTCCTGACTTTC
CASSSGTGNSGANVLTF
>TRBJ2-3|TRBD1|TRBV28|.
TGTGCCAGCAGTCCAATAGGGGGCTGGGGTACAGATACGCAGTATTTT
CASSPIGGWGTDTQYF
>TRBJ2-1|TRBD2|TRBV7-8|.
TGTGCCAGCAGCTTAGACCGATATGGACTAGTTCACCGGATTGAGCAGTTCTTC
CASSLDRYGLVHRIEQFF
>TRBJ2-3|TRBD2|TRBV6-1|.
TGTGCCAGCAGTGATCGGCGGGGGAGGAAAGATACGCAGTATTTT
CASSDRRGRKDTQYF
>TRBJ1-2|TRBD1|TRBV4-1|.
TGCGCCAGCAGCCAGAGGGGACAGCTAGCTAACTATGGCTACACCTTC
CASSQRGQLANYGYTF
>TRBJ1-5|TRBD1|TRBV6-6|.
TGTGCCAGCAGATCAGACAGGGGCAGCAATCAGCCCCAGCATTTT
CASRSDRGSNQPQHF
>TRBJ1-3|TRBD1|TRBV5-1|.
TGCGCCAGCAGCCCCTGGGGACAGGGCCAAGGAAACACCATATATTTT
CASSPWGQGQGNTIYF
>TRBJ1-5|TRBD1|TRBV4-1|.
TGCGCCAGCAGCCAAGATGGGGACAGCAGACAGCCCCAGCATTTT
CASSQDGDSRQPQHF
>TRBJ2-3|TRBD2|TRBV7-3|.
TGTGCCAGCAGCTTATTAGCGGGGGGAGTCGATACGCAGTATTTT
CASSLLAGGVDTQYF
>TRBJ2-5|TRBD2|TRBV5-1|few
TGCGCCAGCAGCTTGGCAGCGGGGGGCACGGAGACCCAGTACTTC
CASSLAAGGTETQYF
>TRBJ1-4|TRBD1|TRBV5-1|.
TGCGCCAGCAGCCTCTCCGGGACAGGGCTTGAAAAACTGTTTTTT
CASSLSGTGLEKLFF
>TRBJ2-1|TRBD2|TRBV27|.
TGTGCCAGCAGTTTGGGACTAGCGAACAATGAGCAGTTCTTC
CASSLGLANNEQFF
>TRBJ1-4|.|TRBV5-1|.
TGCGCCAGCAGCTTCACCGGGACAATGAATGAAAAACTGTTTTTT
CASSFTGTMNEKLFF
>TRBJ1-5|TRBD1|TRBV30|few
TGTGCCTGGGACGCCGGGACAGGGGTTTGGGGGCCCCAGCATTTT
CAWDAGTGVWGPQHF
>TRBJ1-2|.|TRBV20-1|.
TGCAGTGCCAGCCAGGGCCGGGGCTACACCTTC
CSASQGRGYTF
>TRBJ1-2|.|TRBV7-2|once
TGTGCCAGCAGCTTAGGCAGGGTTAACTATGGCTACACCTTC
CASSLGRVNYGYTF
>TRBJ2-3|.|TRBV5-4|.
TGTGCCAGCAGCGCGGGCCGTTCTAGCACAGATACGCAGTATTTT
CASSAGRSSTDTQYF
>TRBJ1-4|TRBD1|TRBV3-1/TRBV3-2|.
TGTGCCAGCAGCCAAGAGACAGGGTCTAATGAAAAACTGTTTTTT
CASSQETGSNEKLFF
>TRBJ1-5|.|TRBV11-3|.
TGTGCCAGCAGCCTACTTCGGACAGCCAGCTTCAATCAGCCCCAGCATTTT
CASSLLRTASFNQPQHF
>TRBJ1-1|.|TRBV5-1|few
TGCGCCAGCAGCTTGGTGGACAGCCTACCGAACACTGAAGCTTTCTTT
CASSLVDSLPNTEAFF
>TRBJ2-2|TRBD2|TRBV19|.
TGTGCCAGTAGTATTGGAGCACTAGGACTAGCGGGGGATCACACCGGGGAGCTGTTTTTT
CASSIGALGLAGDHTGELFF
>TRBJ2-3|.|TRBV5-1|.
TGCGCCAGCAGCGTATTAGCGAAGGAGGATACGCAGTATTTT
CASSVLAKEDTQYF
>TRBJ1-2|.|TRBV19|.
TGTGCCAGTAGTGAGGGGGTAGGCTATGGCTACACCTTC
CASSEGVGYGYTF
>TRBJ1-2|.|TRBV14|.
TGTGCCAGCAGCCAACAACTTGGGGAGGTGCGGGGCTACACCTTC
CASSQQLGEVRGYTF
>TRBJ1-2|.|TRBV11-2|.
TGTGCCAGCAGCTTAGATTCCGCAGGGCACTATGGCTACACCTTC
CASSLDSAGHYGYTF
>TRBJ1-2|.|TRBV4-1|once
TGCGCCAGCAGCCAAGGGGGGGGACTCTATGGCTACACCTTC
CASSQGGGLYGYTF
>TRBJ2-1|.|TRBV5-4|.
TGTGCCAGCTCCCCACCCCAGAGGGATGAGCAGTTCTTC
CASSPPQRDEQFF
>TRBJ2-1|TRBD1|TRBV5-4|.
TGTGCCAGCAGCTTGGACTGGGACAGTGCTTACAATGAGCAGTTCTTC
CASSLDWDSAYNEQFF
>TRBJ1-5|.|TRBV20-1|.
TGCAGTGCTAGTGGGGGGTCGGGGGCCCAGCATTTT
CSASGGSGAQHF
>TRBJ2-3|TRBD2|TRBV29-1|.
TGCAGCGTTGAGGGTGGGACTAGAAGTAGCACAGATACGCAGTATTTT
CSVEGGTRSSTDTQYF
>TRBJ2-2|.|TRBV7-2|.
TGTGCCAGCAGCTTTGTGACTGGCGAGGGCACCGGGGAGCTGTTTTTT
CASSFVTGEGTGELFF
>TRBJ1-1|TRBD1|TRBV7-2|.
TGTGCCAGCAGCTTAGCGGCCCTAAACAGGGGGGGCGAAGCTTTCTTT
CASSLAALNRGGEAFF
>TRBJ1-3|.|TRBV5-4|.
TGTGCCAGCAGCCCGGACAAGGCCTACTCTGGAAACACCATATATTTT
CASSPDKAYSGNTIYF
>TRBJ1-5|.|TRBV6-5|.
TGTGCCAGCAATTTCAGATATAGCAATCAGCCCCAGCATTTT
CASNFRYSNQPQHF
>TRBJ2-5|TRBD1|TRBV11-1|.
TGTGCCAGCAGCCCCCGGGACAGGGGTTCAGAGACCCAGTACTTC
CASSPRDRGSETQYF
>TRBJ1-2|TRBD1|TRBV5-8|.
TGTGCCAGCACCATGTTTCACGGGGCAGGGGGCCTAGTACCCTATGGCTACACCTTC
CASTMFHGAGGLVPYGYTF
>TRBJ2-2|.|TRBV4-1|few
TGCGCCAGCAGCCAAGCAGGAGGGTTCAACACCGGGGAGCTGTTTTTT
CASSQAGGFNTGELFF
>TRBJ2-2|TRBD1|TRBV2|.
TGTGCCAGCAGTGGGACAGGGACGGGCACCGGGGAGCTGTTTTTT
CASSGTGTGTGELFF
>TRBJ1-2|.|TRBV7-9|.
TGTGCCAGCACCCGGGACACTAACTATGGCTACACCTTC
CASTRDTNYGYTF
>TRBJ1-4|.|TRBV30|.
TGTGCCTGGACCGAGGGTGTGGTGGGGGAAAAACTGTTTTTT
CAWTEGVVGEKLFF
>TRBJ2-1|.|TRBV12-3/TRBV12-4|once
TGTGCCAGCAGTAAAACAGGGCCCAATGAGCAGTTCTTC
CASSKTGPNEQFF
>TRBJ2-5|.|TRBV9|.
TGTGCCAGCAGCGTCACGGGACTCGAAAAGACCCAGTACTTC
CASSVTGLEKTQYF
>TRBJ2-5|TRBD1|TRBV4-2|.
TGTGCCAGCAGCCAAGAGGGGACAGGGGCTACCTGGCGAGAGACCCAGTACTTC
CASSQEGTGATWRETQYF